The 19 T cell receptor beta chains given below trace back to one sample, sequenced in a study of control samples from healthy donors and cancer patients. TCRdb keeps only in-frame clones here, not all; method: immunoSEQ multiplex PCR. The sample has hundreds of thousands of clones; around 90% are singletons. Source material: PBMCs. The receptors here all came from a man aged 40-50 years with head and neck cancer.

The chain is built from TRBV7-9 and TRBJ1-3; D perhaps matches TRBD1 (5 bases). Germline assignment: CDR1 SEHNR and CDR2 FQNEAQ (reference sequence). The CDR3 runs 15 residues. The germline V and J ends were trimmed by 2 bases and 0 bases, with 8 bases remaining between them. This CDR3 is CASSLQGASGNTIYF. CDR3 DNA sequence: TGTGCCAGCAGCTTACAGGGAGCCTCTGGAAACACCATATATTTT.

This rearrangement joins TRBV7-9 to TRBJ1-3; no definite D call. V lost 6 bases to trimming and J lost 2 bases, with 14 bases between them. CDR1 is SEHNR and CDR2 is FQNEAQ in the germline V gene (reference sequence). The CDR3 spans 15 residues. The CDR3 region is CASRRTFVAGNTIYF. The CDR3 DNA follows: TGTGCCAGCAGACGAACCTTCGTCGCTGGAAACACCATATATTTT.

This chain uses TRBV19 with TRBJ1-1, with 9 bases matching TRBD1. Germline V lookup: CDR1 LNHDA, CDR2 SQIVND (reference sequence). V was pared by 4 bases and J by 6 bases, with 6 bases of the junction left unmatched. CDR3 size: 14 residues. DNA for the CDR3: TGTGCCAGTAGTAGGGACAGGGAAGGGCCTGAAGCTTTCTTT. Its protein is CASSRDREGPEAFF.

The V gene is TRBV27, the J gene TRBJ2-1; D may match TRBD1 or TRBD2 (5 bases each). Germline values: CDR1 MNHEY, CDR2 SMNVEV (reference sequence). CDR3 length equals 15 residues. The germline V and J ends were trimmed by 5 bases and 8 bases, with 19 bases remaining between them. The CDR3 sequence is CASSDYRDASHEQFF. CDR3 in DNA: TGTGCCAGCAGTGACTACCGGGACGCGAGCCATGAGCAGTTCTTC.

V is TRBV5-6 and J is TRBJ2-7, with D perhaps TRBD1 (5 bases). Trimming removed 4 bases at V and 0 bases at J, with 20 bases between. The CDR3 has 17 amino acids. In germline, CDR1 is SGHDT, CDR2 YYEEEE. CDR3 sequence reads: CASSISGRDQFSYEQYF. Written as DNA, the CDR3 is TGTGCCAGCAGCATATCAGGCAGGGATCAATTCTCCTACGAGCAGTACTTC.

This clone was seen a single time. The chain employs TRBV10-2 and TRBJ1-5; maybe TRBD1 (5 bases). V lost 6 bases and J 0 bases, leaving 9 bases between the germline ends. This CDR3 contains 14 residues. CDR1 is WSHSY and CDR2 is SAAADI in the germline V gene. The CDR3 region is CASSDSNSNQPQHF. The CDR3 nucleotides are TGCGCCAGCAGCGACAGTAATAGCAATCAGCCCCAGCATTTT.

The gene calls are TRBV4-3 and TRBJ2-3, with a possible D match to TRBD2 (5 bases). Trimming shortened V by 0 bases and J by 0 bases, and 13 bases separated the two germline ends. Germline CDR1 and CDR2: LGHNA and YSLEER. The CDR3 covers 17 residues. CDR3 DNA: TGCGCCAGCAGCCAAGATGGGAGTCGTTCTAGCACAGATACGCAGTATTTT. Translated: CASSQDGSRSSTDTQYF.

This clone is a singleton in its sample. In nucleotides, the CDR3 is TGTGCCAGCAGCTCCGGGACAGAAGAGACCCAGTACTTC. Its protein is CASSSGTEETQYF. V is TRBV13 and J is TRBJ2-5; 7 bases align to TRBD1. Unmatched junction bases numbered 2, after V lost 4 bases and J lost 3 bases. The CDR3 has 13 residues. Germline V gene lookup returns CDR1 PRHDT and CDR2 FYEKMQ (reference sequence).

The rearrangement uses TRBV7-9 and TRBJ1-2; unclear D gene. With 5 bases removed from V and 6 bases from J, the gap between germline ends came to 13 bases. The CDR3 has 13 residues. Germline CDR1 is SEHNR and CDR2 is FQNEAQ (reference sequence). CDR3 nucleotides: TGTGCCAGCAGCCTAGGCGGGTCTGATGGCTACACCTTC. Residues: CASSLGGSDGYTF.

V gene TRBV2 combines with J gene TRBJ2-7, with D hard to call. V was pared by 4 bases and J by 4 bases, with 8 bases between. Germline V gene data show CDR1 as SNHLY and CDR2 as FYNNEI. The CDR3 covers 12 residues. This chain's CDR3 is CASSGIGYEQYF. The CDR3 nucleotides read TGTGCCAGCAGTGGGATAGGGTACGAGCAGTACTTC.

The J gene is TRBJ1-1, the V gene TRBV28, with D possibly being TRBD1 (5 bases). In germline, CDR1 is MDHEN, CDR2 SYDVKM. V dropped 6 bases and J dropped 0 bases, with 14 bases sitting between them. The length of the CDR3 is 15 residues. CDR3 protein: CASSPRVGMNTEAFF. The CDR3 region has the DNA TGTGCCAGCAGCCCCAGGGTAGGGATGAACACTGAAGCTTTCTTT. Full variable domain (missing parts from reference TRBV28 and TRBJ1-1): DVKVTQSSRYLVKRTGEKVFLECVQDMDHENMFWYRQDPGLGLRLIYFSYDVKMKEKGDIPEGYSVSREKKERFSLILESASTNQTSMYLCASSPRVGMNTEAFFGQGTRLTVV.

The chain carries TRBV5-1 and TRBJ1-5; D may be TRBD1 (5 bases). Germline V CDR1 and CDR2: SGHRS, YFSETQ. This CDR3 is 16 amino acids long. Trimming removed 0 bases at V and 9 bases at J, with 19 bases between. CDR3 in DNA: TGCGCCAGCAGCTTGGCTCCCCAGGGTGAAGGGAGGCCCCAGCATTTT. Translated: CASSLAPQGEGRPQHF.

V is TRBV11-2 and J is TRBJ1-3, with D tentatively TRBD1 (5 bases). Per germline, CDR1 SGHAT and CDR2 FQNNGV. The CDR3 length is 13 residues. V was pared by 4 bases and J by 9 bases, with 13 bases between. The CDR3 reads CASSSGQGATIYF. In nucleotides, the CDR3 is TGTGCCAGCAGCTCGGGGCAGGGAGCCACCATATATTTT.

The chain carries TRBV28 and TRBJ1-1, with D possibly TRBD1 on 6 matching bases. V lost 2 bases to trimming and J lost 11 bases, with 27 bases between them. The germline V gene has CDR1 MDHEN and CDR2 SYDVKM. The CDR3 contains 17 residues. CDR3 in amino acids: CASSLGGRGFASPSAFF. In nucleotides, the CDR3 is TGTGCCAGCAGTTTAGGGGGCAGGGGATTTGCGTCGCCCAGCGCTTTCTTT.

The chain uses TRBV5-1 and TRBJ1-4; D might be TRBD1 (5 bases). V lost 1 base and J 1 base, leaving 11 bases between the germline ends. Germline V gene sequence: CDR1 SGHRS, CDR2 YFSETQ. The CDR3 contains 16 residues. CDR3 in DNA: TGCGCCAGCAGCTTGAGTAGGGGCGGAACTAATGAAAAACTGTTTTTT. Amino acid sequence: CASSLSRGGTNEKLFF.

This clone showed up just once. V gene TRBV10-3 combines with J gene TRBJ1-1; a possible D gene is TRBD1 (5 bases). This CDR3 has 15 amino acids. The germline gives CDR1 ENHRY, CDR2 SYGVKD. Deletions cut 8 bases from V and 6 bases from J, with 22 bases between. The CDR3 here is CAIGSGDSGQAEAFF. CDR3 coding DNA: TGTGCCATCGGATCGGGGGACTCCGGTCAGGCTGAAGCTTTCTTT.

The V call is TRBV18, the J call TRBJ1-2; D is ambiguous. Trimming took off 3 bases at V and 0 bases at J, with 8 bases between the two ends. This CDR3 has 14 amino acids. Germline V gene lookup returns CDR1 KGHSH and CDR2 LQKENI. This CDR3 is CASSPPVANYGYTF. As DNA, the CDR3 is TGTGCCAGCTCACCCCCGGTAGCTAACTATGGCTACACCTTC.

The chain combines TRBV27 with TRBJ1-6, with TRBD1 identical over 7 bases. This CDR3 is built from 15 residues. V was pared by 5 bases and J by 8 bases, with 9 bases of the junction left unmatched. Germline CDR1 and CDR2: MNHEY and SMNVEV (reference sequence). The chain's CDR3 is CASSPRQGSYSPLHF. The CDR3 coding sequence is TGTGCCAGCAGTCCGAGACAGGGAAGTTATTCACCCCTCCACTTT.

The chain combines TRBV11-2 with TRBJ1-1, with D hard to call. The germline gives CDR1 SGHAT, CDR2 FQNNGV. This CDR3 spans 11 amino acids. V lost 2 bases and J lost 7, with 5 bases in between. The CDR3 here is CASSLSLEAFF. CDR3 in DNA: TGTGCCAGCAGCTTAAGTCTTGAAGCTTTCTTT.